Listed here is a single TCR beta chain. Its target is not known. The conserved final phenylalanine or tryptophan is absent from the CDR3, which likely points to a read error. The DNA is left out, because the CDR3 cannot be placed on it with certainty; the CDR3 is given as TCRdb lists it. The data belong to a study of T cell responses to AZD1222 COVID-19 vaccine. The protocol was immunoSEQ multiplex PCR, while the TCRdb copy is restricted to in-frame clones and leaves out a portion. Of 95,000 to 150,000 clones in the sample, roughly 90% were seen once. Study-wide findings and caveats: Repertoires in all cases were sampled only once the peak T cell response had passed.

Sequenced here: peripheral blood, sampled 28 days after the second AZD1222 dose. This receptor was taken from an adult who received the AZD1222 COVID-19 vaccine.

The CDR3: CASRHGRV. V and J are TRBV5-8 and TRBJ2-3. Ends included, the CDR3 has 8 residues. CDR1 and CDR2 (germline): SGHTS, YDEGEE.